The subject of this entry is one T cell receptor (beta chain). Its antigen is not identified. The data stem from a study of CD8 T cells in Susac syndrome. Study conclusions and caveats: As the study acknowledged, the number of individuals in its TCR sequencing and HLA analysis was relatively small.

CD8+ and CD4+ blood T cells underwent TCR beta sequencing. The authors negatively isolated CD8+ and CD4+ T cells and FACS-enriched TEMRA cells. With random hexamers, reverse transcription was performed on about 0.5 to 1 ug of RNA. TCR beta CDR3 was amplified by immunoSEQ multiplex PCR. This amplification extended across 54 Vbeta and 13 Jbeta segments. TCRdb re-analysed the immunoSEQ multiplex PCR reads in MiXCR, keeping a single row per CDR3 protein. The sample yields almost 450,000 distinct CDR3 sequences, more than 70% seen once. Germline values: CDR1 MGHDK, CDR2 SYGVNS. CDR3 length: 15 amino acids. The ends were cut back, 2 bases at V and 6 bases at J, with 15 bases in the middle.

This rearrangement joins TRBV25-1 to TRBJ2-3; D not certain. The sample comprised CD8+ T cells from PBMCs. The source is a human donor with multiple sclerosis. This CDR3 reads CASSETALYADTQYF. The CDR3 coding sequence is TGTGCCAGCAGTGAAACAGCGTTATATGCTGATACGCAGTATTTT.